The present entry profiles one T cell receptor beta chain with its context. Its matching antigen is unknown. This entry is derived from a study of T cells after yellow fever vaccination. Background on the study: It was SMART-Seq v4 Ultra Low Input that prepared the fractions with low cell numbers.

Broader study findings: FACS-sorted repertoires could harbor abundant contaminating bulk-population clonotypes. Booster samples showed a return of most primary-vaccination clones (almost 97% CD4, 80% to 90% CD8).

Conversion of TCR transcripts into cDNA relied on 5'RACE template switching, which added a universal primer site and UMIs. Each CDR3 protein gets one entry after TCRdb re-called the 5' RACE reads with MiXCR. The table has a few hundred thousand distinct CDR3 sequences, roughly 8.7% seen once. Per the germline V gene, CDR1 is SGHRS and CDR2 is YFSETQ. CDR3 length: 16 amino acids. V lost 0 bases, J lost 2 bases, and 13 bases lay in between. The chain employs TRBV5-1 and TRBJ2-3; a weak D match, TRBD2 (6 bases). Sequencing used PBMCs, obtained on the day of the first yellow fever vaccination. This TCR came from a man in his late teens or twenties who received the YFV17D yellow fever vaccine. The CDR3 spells CASSLAGGGITDTQYF. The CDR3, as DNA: TGCGCCAGCAGCTTGGCCGGTGGGGGGATCACAGATACGCAGTATTTT.